This T cell receptor (beta chain) is drawn from a study of blood T cell repertoires in COVID-19. Profiling relied on immunoSEQ multiplex PCR, and the TCRdb table lists in-frame clones only, not all of them. The sample lists about 130,000 clones; around 79% were seen once. This clone was seen at least ten times. Other DNA sequences in this sample translate to the same CDR3. With 4 bases clipped from V and 4 bases from J, the junction kept 4 bases outside the gene matches. The CDR3 is 15 residues long. CDR1 MDHEN and CDR2 SYDVKM come from the germline V gene. Material: peripheral blood. The chain recombines TRBV28 with TRBJ1-4; 9 nucleotides agree with TRBD1. The TCR comes from an elderly man with acute or convalescent COVID-19. CDR3 DNA: TGTGCCAGCAGTTCCCCGGGACAGGGTAATGAAAAACTGTTTTTT. As protein: CASSSPGQGNEKLFF.